This T cell receptor beta chain was found in a study of cytomegalovirus exposure and HLA in healthy donors. General study findings and limits: In vitro data verified three CMV-associated chains as specific for CMV antigens.

A few counts support this clone. Its antigen is undetermined. It was with 60 Vbeta and 13 Jbeta primers that the PCR ran. Method: immunoSEQ multiplex PCR; TCRdb's copy keeps in-frame clones and lacks some. The repertoire holds approximately 120,000 clones, roughly 70% seen once, with less than 4% in the top ten. The sequence derives from a man aged 30-40 years in good health and CMV-seronegative. The specimen was PBMCs.

CDR3 sequence: CATSPPLMAAGVGSGTQYF. The DNA of the CDR3 is TGTGCCACCAGCCCTCCCCTCATGGCAGCGGGGGTGGGGTCTGGGACCCAGTACTTC. The gene calls are TRBV15 and TRBJ2-5, with TRBD2 identical over 8 bases. The CDR3 extends over 19 amino acids. CDR1 LNHNV and CDR2 YYDKDF come from the germline V gene (reference sequence). V was pared by 5 bases and J by 7 bases, with 24 bases of the junction left unmatched.